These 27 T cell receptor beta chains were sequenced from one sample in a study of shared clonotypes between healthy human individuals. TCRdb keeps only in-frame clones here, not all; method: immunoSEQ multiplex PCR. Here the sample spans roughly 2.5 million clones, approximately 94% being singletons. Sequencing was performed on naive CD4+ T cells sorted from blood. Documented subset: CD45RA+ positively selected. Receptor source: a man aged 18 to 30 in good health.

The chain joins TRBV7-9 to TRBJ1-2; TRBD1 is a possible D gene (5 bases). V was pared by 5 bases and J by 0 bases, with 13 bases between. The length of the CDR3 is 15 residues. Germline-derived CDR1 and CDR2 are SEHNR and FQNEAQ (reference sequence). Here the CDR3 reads CASSPGPPPNYGYTF. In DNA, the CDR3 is TGTGCCAGCAGCCCGGGGCCTCCACCTAACTATGGCTACACCTTC.

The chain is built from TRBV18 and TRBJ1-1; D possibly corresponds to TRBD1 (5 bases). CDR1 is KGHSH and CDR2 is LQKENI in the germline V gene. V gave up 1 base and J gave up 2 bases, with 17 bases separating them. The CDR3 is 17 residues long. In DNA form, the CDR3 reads TGTGCCAGCTCACCACGAAGCCAGGGCAAGGGCAACACTGAAGCTTTCTTT. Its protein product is CASSPRSQGKGNTEAFF.

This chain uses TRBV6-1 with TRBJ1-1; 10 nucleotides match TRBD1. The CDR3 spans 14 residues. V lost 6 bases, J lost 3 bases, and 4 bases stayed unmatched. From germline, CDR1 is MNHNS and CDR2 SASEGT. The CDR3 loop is CASSDRGQDTEAFF. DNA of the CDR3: TGTGCCAGCAGCGACAGGGGGCAAGACACTGAAGCTTTCTTT.

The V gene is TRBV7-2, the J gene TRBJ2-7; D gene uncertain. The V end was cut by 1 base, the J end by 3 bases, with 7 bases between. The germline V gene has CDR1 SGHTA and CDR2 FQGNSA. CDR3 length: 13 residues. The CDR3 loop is CASSLVILYEQYF. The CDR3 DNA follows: TGTGCCAGCAGCTTAGTTATACTCTACGAGCAGTACTTC.

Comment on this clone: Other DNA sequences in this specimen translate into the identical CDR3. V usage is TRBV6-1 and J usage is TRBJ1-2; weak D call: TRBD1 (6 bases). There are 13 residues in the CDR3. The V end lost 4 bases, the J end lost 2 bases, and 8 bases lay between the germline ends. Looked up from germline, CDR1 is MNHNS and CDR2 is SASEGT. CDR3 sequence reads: CASSVQGNYGYTF. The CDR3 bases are TGTGCCAGCAGTGTACAGGGAAACTATGGCTACACCTTC.

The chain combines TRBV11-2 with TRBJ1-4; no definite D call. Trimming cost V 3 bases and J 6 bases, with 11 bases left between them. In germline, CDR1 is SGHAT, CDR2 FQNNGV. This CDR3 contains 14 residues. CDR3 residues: CASSLDVRYEKLFF. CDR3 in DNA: TGTGCCAGCAGCTTGGATGTGCGCTATGAAAAACTGTTTTTT. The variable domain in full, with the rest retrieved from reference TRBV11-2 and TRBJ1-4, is EAGVAQSPRYKIIEKRQSVAFWCNPISGHATLYWYQQILGQGPKLLIQFQNNGVVDDSQLPKDRFSAERLKGVDSTLKIQPAKLEDSAVYLCASSLDVRYEKLFFGSGTQLSVL.

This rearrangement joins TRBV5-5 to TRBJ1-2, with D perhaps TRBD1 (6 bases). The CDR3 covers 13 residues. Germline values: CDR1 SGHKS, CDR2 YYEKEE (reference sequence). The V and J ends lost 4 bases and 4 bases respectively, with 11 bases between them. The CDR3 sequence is CASSIAQGYGYTF. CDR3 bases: TGTGCCAGCAGCATCGCACAGGGCTATGGCTACACCTTC.

The CDR3 loop is CASSYMDRTSYEQYF. The CDR3, as DNA: TGTGCCAGCAGCTATATGGACAGGACTTCCTACGAGCAGTACTTC. The chain recombines TRBV5-6 with TRBJ2-7; TRBD1 aligns across 7 bases. The CDR3 has 15 residues. Germline V gene lookup returns CDR1 SGHDT and CDR2 YYEEEE. V was pared by 3 bases and J by 1 base, with 7 bases of the junction left unmatched.

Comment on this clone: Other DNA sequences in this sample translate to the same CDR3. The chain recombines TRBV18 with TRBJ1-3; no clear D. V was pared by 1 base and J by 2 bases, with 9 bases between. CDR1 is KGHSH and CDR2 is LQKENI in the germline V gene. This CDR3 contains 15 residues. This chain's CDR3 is CASSPLAGAGNTIYF. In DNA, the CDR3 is TGTGCCAGCTCACCACTAGCTGGGGCTGGAAACACCATATATTTT.

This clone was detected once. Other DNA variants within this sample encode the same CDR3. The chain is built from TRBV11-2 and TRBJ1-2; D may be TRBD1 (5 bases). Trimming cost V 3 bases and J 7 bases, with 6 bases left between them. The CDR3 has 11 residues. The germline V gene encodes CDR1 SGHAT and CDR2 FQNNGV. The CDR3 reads CASSLGGGYTF. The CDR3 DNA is TGTGCCAGCAGCTTGGGGGGTGGCTACACCTTC.

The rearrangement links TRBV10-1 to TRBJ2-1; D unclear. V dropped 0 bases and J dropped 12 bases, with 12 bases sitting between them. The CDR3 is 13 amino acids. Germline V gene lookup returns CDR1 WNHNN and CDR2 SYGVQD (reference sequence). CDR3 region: CASSESTLMGQFF. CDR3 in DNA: TGCGCCAGCAGTGAGTCGACACTTATGGGGCAGTTCTTC.

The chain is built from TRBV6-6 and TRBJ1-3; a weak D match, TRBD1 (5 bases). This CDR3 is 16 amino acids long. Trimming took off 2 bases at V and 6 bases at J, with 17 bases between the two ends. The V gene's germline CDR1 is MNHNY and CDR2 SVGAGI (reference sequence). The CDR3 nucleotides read TGTGCCAGCAGTTACGGTGGGGGAGAGAGCGCAAACACCATATATTTT. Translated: CASSYGGGESANTIYF.

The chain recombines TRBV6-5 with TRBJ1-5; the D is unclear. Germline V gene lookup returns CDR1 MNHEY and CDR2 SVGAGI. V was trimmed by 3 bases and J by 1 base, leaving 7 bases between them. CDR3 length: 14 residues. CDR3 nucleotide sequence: TGTGCCAGCAGTTATCCAGACAGCAATCAGCCCCAGCATTTT. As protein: CASSYPDSNQPQHF.

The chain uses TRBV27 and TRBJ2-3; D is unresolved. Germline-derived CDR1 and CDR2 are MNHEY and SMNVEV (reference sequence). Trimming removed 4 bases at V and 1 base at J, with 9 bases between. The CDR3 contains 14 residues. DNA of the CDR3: TGTGCCAGCAGTTCCCCCCTCCGCACAGATACGCAGTATTTT. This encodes CASSSPLRTDTQYF.

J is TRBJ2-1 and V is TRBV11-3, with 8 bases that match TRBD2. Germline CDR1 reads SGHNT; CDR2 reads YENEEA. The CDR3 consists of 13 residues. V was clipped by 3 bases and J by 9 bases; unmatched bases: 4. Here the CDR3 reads CASSFGLAGEQFF. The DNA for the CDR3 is TGTGCCAGCAGCTTCGGACTAGCCGGTGAGCAGTTCTTC.

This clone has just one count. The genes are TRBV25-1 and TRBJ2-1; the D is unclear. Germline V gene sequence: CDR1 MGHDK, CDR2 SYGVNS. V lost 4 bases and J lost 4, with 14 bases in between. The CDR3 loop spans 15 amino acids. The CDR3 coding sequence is TGTGCCAGCAGTGCGGTGGGCACACCTTACAATGAGCAGTTCTTC. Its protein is CASSAVGTPYNEQFF.

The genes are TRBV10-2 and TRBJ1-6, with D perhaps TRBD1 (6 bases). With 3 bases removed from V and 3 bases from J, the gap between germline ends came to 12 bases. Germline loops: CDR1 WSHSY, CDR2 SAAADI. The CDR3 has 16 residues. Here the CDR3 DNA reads TGCGCCAGCAGTGAAGTCGCGACAGGCTATAATTCACCCCTCCACTTT. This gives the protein CASSEVATGYNSPLHF.

CDR3 nucleotide sequence: TGTGCCAGCAGCTTAGGACCCTCGTCTTCCTATGGCTACACCTTC. Residues: CASSLGPSSSYGYTF. V gene TRBV7-9 combines with J gene TRBJ1-2; unclear D gene. Germline lookup yields CDR1 SEHNR and CDR2 FQNEAQ (reference sequence). This CDR3 spans 15 amino acids. V gave up 1 base and J gave up 4 bases, with 13 bases separating them.

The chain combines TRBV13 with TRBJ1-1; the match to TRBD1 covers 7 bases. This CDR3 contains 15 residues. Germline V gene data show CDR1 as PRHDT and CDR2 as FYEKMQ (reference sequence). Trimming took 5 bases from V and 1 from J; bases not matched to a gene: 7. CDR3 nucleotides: TGTGCCAGCAGCGCGACAGGGCGACGGAACACTGAAGCTTTCTTT. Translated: CASSATGRRNTEAFF.

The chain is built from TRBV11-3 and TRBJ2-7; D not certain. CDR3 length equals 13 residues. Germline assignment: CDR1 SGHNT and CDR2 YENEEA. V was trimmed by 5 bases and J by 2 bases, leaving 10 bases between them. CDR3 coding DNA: TGTGCCAGCAGCGTTGGACGGACCTACGAGCAGTACTTC. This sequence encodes CASSVGRTYEQYF.

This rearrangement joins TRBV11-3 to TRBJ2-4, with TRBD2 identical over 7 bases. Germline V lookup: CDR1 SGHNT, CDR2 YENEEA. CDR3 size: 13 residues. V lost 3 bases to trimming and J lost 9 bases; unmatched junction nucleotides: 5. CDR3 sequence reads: CASSFAGEGIQYF. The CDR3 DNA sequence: TGTGCCAGCAGCTTCGCGGGGGAAGGCATTCAGTACTTC.

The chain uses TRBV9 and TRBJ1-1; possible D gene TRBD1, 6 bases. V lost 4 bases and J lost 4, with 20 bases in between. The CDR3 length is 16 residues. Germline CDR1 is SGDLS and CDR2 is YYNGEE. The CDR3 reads CASSPQQGGLGTEAFF. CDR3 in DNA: TGTGCCAGCAGCCCACAACAGGGAGGATTGGGCACTGAAGCTTTCTTT.

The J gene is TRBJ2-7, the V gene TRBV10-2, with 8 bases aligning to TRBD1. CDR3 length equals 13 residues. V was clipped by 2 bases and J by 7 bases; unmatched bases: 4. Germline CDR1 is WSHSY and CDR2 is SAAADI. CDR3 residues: CASSEQGAGEQYF. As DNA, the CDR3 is TGCGCCAGCAGTGAGCAGGGGGCTGGGGAGCAGTACTTC.

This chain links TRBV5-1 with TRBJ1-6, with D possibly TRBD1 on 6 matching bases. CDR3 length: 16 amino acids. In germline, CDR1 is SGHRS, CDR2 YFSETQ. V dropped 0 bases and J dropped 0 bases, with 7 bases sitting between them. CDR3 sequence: CASSLGTVSYNSPLHF. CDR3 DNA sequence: TGCGCCAGCAGCTTGGGGACAGTCTCCTATAATTCACCCCTCCACTTT.

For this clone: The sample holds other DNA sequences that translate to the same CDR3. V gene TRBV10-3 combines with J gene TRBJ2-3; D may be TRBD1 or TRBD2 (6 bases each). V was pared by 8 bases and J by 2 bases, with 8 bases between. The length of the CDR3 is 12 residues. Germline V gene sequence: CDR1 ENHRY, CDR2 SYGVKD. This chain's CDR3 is CAIGGPTDTQYF. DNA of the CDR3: TGTGCCATCGGGGGGCCCACAGATACGCAGTATTTT.

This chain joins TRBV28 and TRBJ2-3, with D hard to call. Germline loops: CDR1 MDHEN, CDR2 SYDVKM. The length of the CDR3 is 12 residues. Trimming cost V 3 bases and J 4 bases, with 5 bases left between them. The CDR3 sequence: CASSFTADTQYF. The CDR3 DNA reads TGTGCCAGCAGTTTTACGGCAGATACGCAGTATTTT.

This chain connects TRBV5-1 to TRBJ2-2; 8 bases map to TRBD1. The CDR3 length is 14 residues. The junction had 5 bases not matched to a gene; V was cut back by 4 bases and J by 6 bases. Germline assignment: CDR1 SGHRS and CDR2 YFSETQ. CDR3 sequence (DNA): TGCGCCAGCAGCCGTTCAGGGGGCCCCGGGGAGCTGTTTTTT. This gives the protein CASSRSGGPGELFF.